Listed here are 22 T cell receptor beta chains from one sample, sequenced in a study of graft-versus-host responses after intestinal transplantation. Antigens of these TCRs are unknown. TCRdb's copy holds only in-frame clones and misses some; the assay was immunoSEQ multiplex PCR. The sample has around 130,000 clones; roughly nine tenths are singletons. The source material was unstimulated CD4+ T cells sorted from spleen or lymph node cells, sampled before intestinal transplant. The receptors derive from a human donor who received an intestinal transplant.

V usage is TRBV19 and J usage is TRBJ1-2; TRBD1 might be the D (5 bases). Germline CDR1 is LNHDA and CDR2 is SQIVND (reference sequence). The CDR3 sequence is 13 residues long. Trimming took 3 bases from V and 8 from J, leaving 13 bases between them. CDR3 residues: CASSMGGEEGYTF. The DNA of the CDR3 is TGTGCCAGTAGTATGGGGGGTGAAGAGGGCTACACCTTC.

The chain combines TRBV5-1 with TRBJ2-7, with D uncertain. Between the trimmed V and J ends, which lost 4 bases and 4 bases, there was a span of 6 bases. Germline V gives CDR1 SGHRS, CDR2 YFSETQ. The CDR3 spans 11 residues. The CDR3 here is CASSVPYEQYF. Written as DNA, the CDR3 is TGCGCCAGCAGCGTACCATACGAGCAGTACTTC.

This clone was picked up one time. V is TRBV2 and J is TRBJ2-7; 9 nucleotides line up with TRBD1. In germline, CDR1 is SNHLY, CDR2 FYNNEI. The trim removed 8 bases at V and 4 bases at J, leaving 6 bases unmatched. This CDR3 is 13 amino acids long. In DNA, the CDR3 is TGTGCCAGCGCAGGGACAGGGAGATACGAGCAGTACTTC. Protein product: CASAGTGRYEQYF.

V gene TRBV6-5 combines with J gene TRBJ1-1; no reliable D call. Germline V CDR1 and CDR2: MNHEY, SVGAGI. The V end was cut by 2 bases, the J end by 7 bases, with 11 bases between. The CDR3 spans 13 residues. CDR3 loop: CASSYEILGEAFF. The CDR3 nucleotides are TGTGCCAGCAGTTACGAGATCCTCGGTGAAGCTTTCTTT.

A single count supports this clone. The genes are TRBV5-6 and TRBJ1-2; unclear D gene. Trimming shortened V by 0 bases and J by 4 bases, and 7 bases separated the two germline ends. This CDR3 has 13 residues. Germline CDR1 is SGHDT and CDR2 is YYEEEE. The CDR3 spells CASSLGGGYGYTF. In DNA, the CDR3 is TGTGCCAGCAGCTTGGGGGGTGGCTATGGCTACACCTTC.

The chain combines TRBV29-1 with TRBJ1-2; D gene uncertain. V lost 4 bases and J 8 bases, leaving 5 bases between the germline ends. Germline assignment: CDR1 SQVTM and CDR2 ANQGSEA. This CDR3 has 9 amino acids. The CDR3 sequence: CSVGKGYTF. As DNA, the CDR3 is TGCAGCGTTGGAAAGGGCTACACCTTC.

The J gene is TRBJ1-5, the V gene TRBV7-9, with D perhaps TRBD1 (6 bases). The CDR3 loop spans 16 amino acids. Germline V lookup: CDR1 SEHNR, CDR2 FQNEAQ (reference sequence). The V gene lost 5 bases and the J gene lost 5 bases, with 19 bases spanning the gap. The CDR3 here is CASSDRGGGTYQPQHF. The CDR3 coding sequence is TGTGCCAGCAGCGATAGGGGCGGGGGCACGTATCAGCCCCAGCATTTT. The full variable domain, in which reference TRBV7-9 and TRBJ1-5 provide the parts outside the CDR3, is DTGVSQNPRHKITKRGQNVTFRCDPISEHNRLYWYRQTLGQGPEFLTYFQNEAQLEKSRLLSDRFSAERPKGSFSTLEIQRTEQGDSAMYLCASSDRGGGTYQPQHFGDGTRLSIL.

The chain recombines TRBV25-1 with TRBJ1-2; perhaps TRBD1 as D (6 bases). Germline-derived CDR1 and CDR2 are MGHDK and SYGVNS. CDR3 length: 18 amino acids. The V gene lost 5 bases and the J gene lost 0 bases, with 22 bases spanning the gap. The DNA for the CDR3 is TGTGCCAGCAGTATCCTAAGACAGGAGACGGCAACTAACTATGGCTACACCTTC. Translation gives CASSILRQETATNYGYTF.

V and J are TRBV2 and TRBJ2-3; D unclear. V was pared by 5 bases and J by 2 bases, with 2 bases between. The germline V gene has CDR1 SNHLY and CDR2 FYNNEI. This CDR3 contains 11 residues. The DNA for the CDR3 is TGTGCCAGCAGTTTCACAGATACGCAGTATTTT. Translation gives CASSFTDTQYF.

The chain joins TRBV6-5 to TRBJ1-5, with D possibly matching TRBD1 (6 bases). This CDR3 comprises 14 residues. CDR1 and CDR2 from the germline V gene are MNHEY and SVGAGI. The ends were cut back, 4 bases at V and 5 bases at J, with 12 bases in the middle. The DNA for the CDR3 is TGTGCCAGCAGTTCTGACAGGAGCTATCAGCCCCAGCATTTT. Protein product: CASSSDRSYQPQHF.

The chain combines TRBV12-2 with TRBJ1-5. TRBV12-2 is recorded as a pseudogene. This CDR3 is 17 amino acids long. The CDR3 reads CASRGRRRRYSNQPQHF. CDR3 in DNA: TGTGCAAGTCGCGGTCGGAGACGCCGGTATAGCAATCAGCCCCAGCATTTT.

The chain couples TRBV6-6 to TRBJ1-1; no clear D. The V gene's germline CDR1 is MNHNY and CDR2 SVGAGI (reference sequence). CDR3 length: 13 residues. Trimming took off 2 bases at V and 7 bases at J, with 11 bases between the two ends. CDR3 nucleotides: TGTGCCAGCAGTTACATCGGCGTGGATGAAGCTTTCTTT. Amino acids: CASSYIGVDEAFF.

The chain uses TRBV7-9 and TRBJ1-1, with 9 bases fitting TRBD1. CDR1 is SEHNR and CDR2 is FQNEAQ in the germline V gene (reference sequence). J gave up 4 bases and V 6 bases, and 6 bases lay outside the gene matches. This CDR3 contains 14 residues. The CDR3 nucleotides read TGTGCCAGCAGGGGACAGGGTGTGGGCACTGAAGCTTTCTTT. It specifies CASRGQGVGTEAFF.

The rearrangement joins TRBV5-1 to TRBJ2-2; 8 positions match TRBD1. V lost 5 bases and J lost 7; bases outside the gene matches: 13. This CDR3 region has 16 residues. CDR1 is SGHRS, CDR2 YFSETQ, per germline. The CDR3 region has the DNA TGCGCCAGCAGAGGAGGTGCAGGGGGCGCGGGCGGGGAGCTGTTTTTT. Amino acid sequence: CASRGGAGGAGGELFF.

This clone was observed once. The chain links TRBV7-2 to TRBJ1-3; D might be TRBD1 (5 bases). CDR3 length equals 17 residues. Trimming cost V 1 base and J 0 bases, with 13 bases left between them. Germline V CDR1 and CDR2: SGHTA, FQGNSA. The CDR3 nucleotides read TGTGCCAGCAGCTTAGTTCGGGGACGGAGCTCTGGAAACACCATATATTTT. Amino acids: CASSLVRGRSSGNTIYF.

V is TRBV2 and J is TRBJ1-2; TRBD1 is a possible D gene (6 bases). This CDR3 is 12 amino acids long. Germline CDR1 is SNHLY and CDR2 is FYNNEI. Trimming took 6 bases from V and 8 from J, leaving 13 bases between them. The chain's CDR3 is CASSRGGQGYTF. The CDR3, as DNA: TGTGCCAGCAGCAGAGGGGGGCAGGGCTACACCTTC.

J is TRBJ1-6 and V is TRBV5-1; no clear D. Trimming left V 4 bases short and J 1 base short, with 12 bases between. The CDR3 covers 16 residues. Germline V gene sequence: CDR1 SGHRS, CDR2 YFSETQ. The CDR3 DNA follows: TGCGCCAGCAGCCTCACGGCCGGATCCTATAATTCACCCCTCCACTTT. It codes for CASSLTAGSYNSPLHF.

The chain uses TRBV6-5 and TRBJ2-4; D might be TRBD2 (5 bases). Per germline, CDR1 MNHEY and CDR2 SVGAGI. Trimming took 5 bases from V and 6 from J, leaving 17 bases between them. This CDR3 has 15 amino acids. This chain's CDR3 is CASSREVAGRNIQYF. The CDR3 coding sequence is TGTGCCAGCAGTAGAGAAGTGGCGGGCCGAAACATTCAGTACTTC.

This chain joins TRBV27 and TRBJ1-2, with D perhaps TRBD1 (6 bases). The length of the CDR3 is 15 residues. Germline V lookup: CDR1 MNHEY, CDR2 SMNVEV (reference sequence). V was trimmed by 3 bases and J by 7 bases, leaving 18 bases between them. CDR3 DNA sequence: TGTGCCAGCAGTTTCCGACAGGTACAACTCGGTGGCTACACCTTC. Amino acid sequence: CASSFRQVQLGGYTF.

The chain combines TRBV11-3 with TRBJ1-1; D possibly corresponds to TRBD1 (6 bases). Trimming took 5 bases from V and 4 from J, leaving 17 bases between them. CDR3 size: 15 residues. From germline, CDR1 is SGHNT and CDR2 YENEEA. The CDR3 DNA sequence: TGTGCCAGCAGCCCCCTATCCAACAGGGCCACTGAAGCTTTCTTT. Translated, it gives CASSPLSNRATEAFF. Looking up the rest from reference TRBV11-3 and TRBJ1-1 gives the full variable domain: EAGVVQSPRYKIIEKKQPVAFWCNPISGHNTLYWYLQNLGQGPELLIRYENEEAVDDSQLPKDRFSAERLKGVDSTLKIQPAELGDSAVYLCASSPLSNRATEAFFGQGTRLTVV.

This chain joins TRBV2 and TRBJ1-5; weak D call: TRBD1 (6 bases). V was pared by 4 bases and J by 1 base, with 17 bases between. Germline V gene data show CDR1 as SNHLY and CDR2 as FYNNEI. The CDR3 is 17 residues long. CDR3 residues: CASSGFLGQGSNQPQHF. The CDR3 DNA sequence: TGTGCCAGCAGTGGATTTTTGGGGCAGGGGAGCAATCAGCCCCAGCATTTT.

The chain recombines TRBV6-5 with TRBJ1-2, with TRBD1 matching over 8 bases. The CDR3 extends over 15 amino acids. CDR1 MNHEY and CDR2 SVGAGI come from the germline V gene. With 2 bases clipped from V and 4 bases from J, the junction kept 6 bases outside the gene matches. Here the CDR3 reads CASSYGGQGGYGYTF. CDR3 DNA sequence: TGTGCCAGCAGTTACGGCGGACAGGGCGGCTATGGCTACACCTTC.